These T cell receptor beta chains were read from a single sample in a study of T cell responses to AZD1222 COVID-19 vaccine. Produced via immunoSEQ multiplex PCR; TCRdb's table is partial and in-frame only. The profile shows roughly 140,000 clones, approximately 94% of them singletons. The material was peripheral blood, obtained on day 0 of AZD1222 vaccination. The source is an adult in good health. Both conserved end residues are part of each CDR3. The order of the fields is clone size, D gene, V gene, J gene, CDR3 protein, CDR3 DNA. The D gene is left open where the match is weak. For some rows the clone size is stated as once, few or many, or as a class when expanded; others skip it.

abundance: NA
d_gene: NA
v_gene: TRBV18
j_gene: TRBJ1-1
CDR3aa: CASSPRAGGTEAFF
CDR3nt: TGTGCCAGCTCACCAAGAGCGGGGGGCACTGAAGCTTTCTTT

abundance: few
d_gene: NA
v_gene: TRBV3-1/TRBV3-2
j_gene: TRBJ1-1
CDR3aa: CASSQVSGTEAFF
CDR3nt: TGTGCCAGCAGCCAAGTTAGTGGGACTGAAGCTTTCTTT

abundance: NA
d_gene: TRBD1
v_gene: TRBV12-3/TRBV12-4
j_gene: TRBJ2-5
CDR3aa: CASSEQGSETQYF
CDR3nt: TGTGCCAGCAGTGAACAGGGGTCGGAGACCCAGTACTTC

abundance: NA
d_gene: TRBD2
v_gene: TRBV4-3
j_gene: TRBJ2-3
CDR3aa: CASSQELGGRAEYF
CDR3nt: TGCGCCAGCAGCCAAGAACTTGGCGGGAGGGCAGAGTATTTT

abundance: NA
d_gene: NA
v_gene: TRBV5-4
j_gene: TRBJ2-7
CDR3aa: CASSTPRQHYEQYF
CDR3nt: TGTGCCAGCAGCACGCCGCGACAGCACTACGAGCAGTACTTC

abundance: NA
d_gene: NA
v_gene: TRBV5-4
j_gene: TRBJ1-2
CDR3aa: CASSPNAEAEYGYTF
CDR3nt: TGTGCCAGCAGCCCGAATGCAGAGGCTGAATATGGCTACACCTTC

abundance: NA
d_gene: TRBD2
v_gene: TRBV4-3
j_gene: TRBJ2-1
CDR3aa: CASSQAMGLAGPNEQFF
CDR3nt: TGCGCCAGCAGCCAAGCGATGGGACTAGCGGGCCCCAATGAGCAGTTCTTC

abundance: NA
d_gene: NA
v_gene: TRBV5-1
j_gene: TRBJ2-5
CDR3aa: CASRTGRSYQETQYF
CDR3nt: TGCGCCAGCAGGACTGGACGGAGCTACCAAGAGACCCAGTACTTC

abundance: NA
d_gene: TRBD1
v_gene: TRBV27
j_gene: TRBJ1-2
CDR3aa: CASSPDRVHGYTF
CDR3nt: TGTGCCAGCAGTCCAGACAGGGTTCATGGCTACACCTTC

abundance: NA
d_gene: NA
v_gene: TRBV6-5
j_gene: TRBJ1-1
CDR3aa: CASSYESGRNTEAFF
CDR3nt: TGTGCCAGCAGTTATGAGTCAGGGCGGAACACTGAAGCTTTCTTT

abundance: few
d_gene: NA
v_gene: TRBV9
j_gene: TRBJ1-2
CDR3aa: CASSSEGINGYTF
CDR3nt: TGTGCCAGCAGCTCCGAGGGAATCAATGGCTACACCTTC

abundance: NA
d_gene: NA
v_gene: TRBV7-3
j_gene: TRBJ1-1
CDR3aa: CASSLGGDTEAFF
CDR3nt: TGTGCCAGCAGCTTAGGAGGGGACACTGAAGCTTTCTTT

abundance: NA
d_gene: TRBD2
v_gene: TRBV6-5
j_gene: TRBJ2-7
CDR3aa: CASSYSSGGAGEQYF
CDR3nt: TGTGCCAGCAGTTACAGTAGCGGGGGGGCTGGCGAGCAGTACTTC

abundance: NA
d_gene: NA
v_gene: TRBV5-4
j_gene: TRBJ1-6
CDR3aa: CASRDRRENSPLHF
CDR3nt: TGTGCCAGCAGGGACAGAAGGGAAAATTCACCCCTCCACTTT

abundance: NA
d_gene: TRBD2
v_gene: TRBV9
j_gene: TRBJ2-5
CDR3aa: CASSVGGRARETQYF
CDR3nt: TGTGCCAGCAGCGTAGGCGGGAGGGCCCGTGAGACCCAGTACTTC

abundance: NA
d_gene: NA
v_gene: TRBV2
j_gene: TRBJ2-1
CDR3aa: CASSPGTLYNEQFF
CDR3nt: TGTGCCAGCAGCCCCGGGACCCTCTACAATGAGCAGTTCTTC

abundance: NA
d_gene: NA
v_gene: TRBV25-1
j_gene: TRBJ1-2
CDR3aa: CASSEQDYGYTF
CDR3nt: TGTGCCAGCAGTGAACAGGACTATGGCTACACCTTC

abundance: NA
d_gene: NA
v_gene: TRBV7-2
j_gene: TRBJ1-1
CDR3aa: CASSWGRGNTEAFF
CDR3nt: TGTGCCAGCAGCTGGGGGCGCGGGAACACTGAAGCTTTCTTT

abundance: NA
d_gene: NA
v_gene: TRBV12-3/TRBV12-4
j_gene: TRBJ2-3
CDR3aa: CASKLGADTQYF
CDR3nt: TGTGCCAGCAAGCTAGGGGCAGATACGCAGTATTTT

abundance: NA
d_gene: NA
v_gene: TRBV6-5
j_gene: TRBJ1-1
CDR3aa: CASSYRDTEAFF
CDR3nt: TGTGCCAGCAGTTACCGAGACACTGAAGCTTTCTTT

abundance: NA
d_gene: NA
v_gene: TRBV4-1
j_gene: TRBJ1-4
CDR3aa: CASSPGQALEKLFF
CDR3nt: TGCGCCAGCAGCCCGGGGCAGGCCTTAGAAAAACTGTTTTTT

abundance: NA
d_gene: NA
v_gene: TRBV4-3
j_gene: TRBJ2-2
CDR3aa: CASSQDAGVTGELFF
CDR3nt: TGCGCCAGCAGCCAAGATGCCGGGGTGACCGGGGAGCTGTTTTTT

abundance: NA
d_gene: NA
v_gene: TRBV4-3
j_gene: TRBJ1-6
CDR3aa: CASSQEMQLNNSPLHF
CDR3nt: TGCGCCAGCAGCCAAGAGATGCAGCTAAATAATTCACCCCTCCACTTT

abundance: NA
d_gene: NA
v_gene: TRBV3-1/TRBV3-2
j_gene: TRBJ1-2
CDR3aa: CASSPWEGPNYGYTF
CDR3nt: TGTGCCAGCAGCCCCTGGGAGGGGCCCAACTATGGCTACACCTTC

abundance: once
d_gene: TRBD1
v_gene: TRBV6-5
j_gene: TRBJ2-3
CDR3aa: CASSLDRVADTQYF
CDR3nt: TGTGCCAGCAGTTTGGACAGGGTAGCAGATACGCAGTATTTT

abundance: NA
d_gene: TRBD1
v_gene: TRBV18
j_gene: TRBJ2-7
CDR3aa: CASSTPGQGAHEQYF
CDR3nt: TGTGCCAGCTCAACCCCGGGACAGGGCGCCCACGAGCAGTACTTC

abundance: NA
d_gene: NA
v_gene: TRBV7-9
j_gene: TRBJ1-2
CDR3aa: CASSPGKGYTF
CDR3nt: TGTGCCAGCAGCCCAGGGAAAGGCTACACCTTC

abundance: NA
d_gene: TRBD2
v_gene: TRBV7-9
j_gene: TRBJ2-5
CDR3aa: CASGFASAGGRGETQYF
CDR3nt: TGTGCCAGCGGATTCGCCTCGGCGGGAGGGCGAGGAGAGACCCAGTACTTC

abundance: once
d_gene: NA
v_gene: TRBV7-9
j_gene: TRBJ2-6
CDR3aa: CASSLGRASSGANVLTF
CDR3nt: TGTGCCAGCAGCTTAGGTAGAGCCTCCTCTGGGGCCAACGTCCTGACTTTC

abundance: NA
d_gene: NA
v_gene: TRBV20-1
j_gene: TRBJ1-1
CDR3aa: CSASHREVLQAFF
CDR3nt: TGCAGTGCTAGTCACAGGGAGGTGTTACAAGCTTTCTTT

abundance: NA
d_gene: NA
v_gene: TRBV12-5
j_gene: TRBJ2-5
CDR3aa: CASGREVLETQYF
CDR3nt: TGTGCTAGTGGGAGGGAGGTCTTAGAGACCCAGTACTTC

abundance: NA
d_gene: NA
v_gene: TRBV18
j_gene: TRBJ1-1
CDR3aa: CASSPPYRGQNTEAFF
CDR3nt: TGTGCCAGCTCACCACCGTATCGGGGGCAAAACACTGAAGCTTTCTTT

abundance: NA
d_gene: TRBD2
v_gene: TRBV6-5
j_gene: TRBJ2-5
CDR3aa: CASRRGGQETQYF
CDR3nt: TGTGCCAGCAGGAGGGGAGGGCAAGAGACCCAGTACTTC

abundance: NA
d_gene: NA
v_gene: TRBV6-5
j_gene: TRBJ1-3
CDR3aa: CASSPGGTSGNTIYF
CDR3nt: TGTGCCAGCAGTCCTGGAGGGACCTCTGGAAACACCATATATTTT